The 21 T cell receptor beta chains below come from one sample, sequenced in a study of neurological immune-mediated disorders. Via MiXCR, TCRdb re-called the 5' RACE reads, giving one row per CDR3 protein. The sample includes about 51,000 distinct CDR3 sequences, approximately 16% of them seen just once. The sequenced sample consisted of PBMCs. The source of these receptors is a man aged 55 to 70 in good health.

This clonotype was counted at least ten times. The CDR3 sequence is CASSLGAASGTDTQYF. CDR3 DNA: TGCGCCAGCAGCTTGGGGGCGGCTAGCGGCACAGATACGCAGTATTTT. The chain employs TRBV5-1 and TRBJ2-3; TRBD2 is a possible D gene (6 bases). Trimming removed 0 bases from V and 1 base from J, with 12 bases in between. The CDR3 extends over 16 amino acids. The V gene's germline CDR1 is SGHRS and CDR2 YFSETQ.

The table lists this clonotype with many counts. The CDR3 DNA is TGCGCCAGCAGCTTGGGTCTAGCAACCCCTCGGGAGCTGTTTTTT. This codes for CASSLGLATPRELFF. J is TRBJ2-2 and V is TRBV5-1; D may be TRBD2 (5 bases). The CDR3 sequence is 15 residues long. The germline V gene has CDR1 SGHRS and CDR2 YFSETQ. V lost 0 bases and J lost 9, with 15 bases in between.

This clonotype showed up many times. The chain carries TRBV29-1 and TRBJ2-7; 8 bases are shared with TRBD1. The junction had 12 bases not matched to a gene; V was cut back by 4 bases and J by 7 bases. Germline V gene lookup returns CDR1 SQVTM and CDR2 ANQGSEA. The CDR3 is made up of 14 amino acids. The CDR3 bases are TGCAGCGTTGTTGGCGACAGGGGTACCTCGGAGCAGTACTTC. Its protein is CSVVGDRGTSEQYF.

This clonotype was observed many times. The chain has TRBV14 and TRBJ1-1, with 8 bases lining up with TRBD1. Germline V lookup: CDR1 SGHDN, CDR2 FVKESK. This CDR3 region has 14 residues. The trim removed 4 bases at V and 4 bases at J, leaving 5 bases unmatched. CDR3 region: CASSPQGAGTEAFF. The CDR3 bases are TGTGCCAGCAGCCCGCAGGGGGCCGGCACTGAAGCTTTCTTT.

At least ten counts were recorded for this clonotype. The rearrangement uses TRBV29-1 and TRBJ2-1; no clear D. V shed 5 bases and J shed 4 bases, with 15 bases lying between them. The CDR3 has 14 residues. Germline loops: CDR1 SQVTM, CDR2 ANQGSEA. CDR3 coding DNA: TGCAGCGTTAGAGGCATGGACCAATACAATGAGCAGTTCTTC. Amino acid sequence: CSVRGMDQYNEQFF.

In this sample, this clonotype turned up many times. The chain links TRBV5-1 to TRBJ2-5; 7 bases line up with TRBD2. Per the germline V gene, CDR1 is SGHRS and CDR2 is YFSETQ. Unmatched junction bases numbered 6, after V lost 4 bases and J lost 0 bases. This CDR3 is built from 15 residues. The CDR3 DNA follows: TGCGCCAGCAGCCCCCGAAGCGGGAACCAAGAGACCCAGTACTTC. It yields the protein CASSPRSGNQETQYF. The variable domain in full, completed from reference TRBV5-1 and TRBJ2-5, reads KAGVTQTPRYLIKTRGQQVTLSCSPISGHRSVSWYQQTPGQGLQFLFEYFSETQRNKGNFPGRFSGRQFSNSRSEMNVSTLELGDSALYLCASSPRSGNQETQYFGPGTRLLVL.

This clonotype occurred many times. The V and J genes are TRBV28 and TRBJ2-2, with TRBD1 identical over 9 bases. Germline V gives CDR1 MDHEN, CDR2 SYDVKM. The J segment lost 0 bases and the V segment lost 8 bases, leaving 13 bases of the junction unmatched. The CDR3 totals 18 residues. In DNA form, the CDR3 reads TGTGCCAGCGGGGGACAGGGATCTTGGGCGACGAACACCGGGGAGCTGTTTTTT. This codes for CASGGQGSWATNTGELFF.

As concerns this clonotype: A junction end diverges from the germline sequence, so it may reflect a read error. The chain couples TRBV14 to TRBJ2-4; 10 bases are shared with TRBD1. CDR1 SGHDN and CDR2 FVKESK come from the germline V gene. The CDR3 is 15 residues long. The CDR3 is CASSQLTGTGDIKYF. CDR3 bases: TGTGCCAGCAGCCAACTGACAGGGACAGGGGACATTAAGTACTTC.

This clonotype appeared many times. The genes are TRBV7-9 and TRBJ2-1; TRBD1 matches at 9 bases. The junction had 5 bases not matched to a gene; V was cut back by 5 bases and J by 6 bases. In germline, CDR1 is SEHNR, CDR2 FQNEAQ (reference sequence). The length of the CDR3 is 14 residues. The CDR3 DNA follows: TGTGCCAGCAGCATAGGGACAGGGTCCAATGAGCAGTTCTTC. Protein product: CASSIGTGSNEQFF.

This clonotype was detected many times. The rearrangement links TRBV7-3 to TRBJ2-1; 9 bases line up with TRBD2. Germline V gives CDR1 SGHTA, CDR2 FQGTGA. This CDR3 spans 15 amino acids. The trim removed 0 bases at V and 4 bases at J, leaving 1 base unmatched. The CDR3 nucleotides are TGTGCCAGCAGCTTAACAGCGGGAGGTTACAATGAGCAGTTCTTC. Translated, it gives CASSLTAGGYNEQFF.

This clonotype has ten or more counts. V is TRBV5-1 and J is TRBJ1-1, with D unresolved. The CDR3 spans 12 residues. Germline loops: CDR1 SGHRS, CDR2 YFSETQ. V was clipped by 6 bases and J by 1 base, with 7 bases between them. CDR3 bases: TGCGCCAGCAAGGACGGGAACACTGAAGCTTTCTTT. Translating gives CASKDGNTEAFF. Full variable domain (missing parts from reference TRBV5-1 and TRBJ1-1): KAGVTQTPRYLIKTRGQQVTLSCSPISGHRSVSWYQQTPGQGLQFLFEYFSETQRNKGNFPGRFSGRQFSNSRSEMNVSTLELGDSALYLCASKDGNTEAFFGQGTRLTVV.

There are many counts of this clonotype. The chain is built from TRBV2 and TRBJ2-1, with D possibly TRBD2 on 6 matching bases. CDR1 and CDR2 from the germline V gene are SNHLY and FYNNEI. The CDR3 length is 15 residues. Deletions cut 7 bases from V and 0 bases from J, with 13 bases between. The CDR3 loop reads CASKGGGNSYNEQFF. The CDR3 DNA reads TGTGCCAGCAAAGGTGGCGGGAACTCCTACAATGAGCAGTTCTTC.

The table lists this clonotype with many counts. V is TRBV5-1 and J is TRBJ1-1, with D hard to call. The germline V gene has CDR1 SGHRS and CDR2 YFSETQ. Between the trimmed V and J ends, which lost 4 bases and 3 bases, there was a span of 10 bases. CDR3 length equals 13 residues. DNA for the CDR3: TGCGCCAGCAGCCCCTGGGATGACACTGAAGCTTTCTTT. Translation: CASSPWDDTEAFF.

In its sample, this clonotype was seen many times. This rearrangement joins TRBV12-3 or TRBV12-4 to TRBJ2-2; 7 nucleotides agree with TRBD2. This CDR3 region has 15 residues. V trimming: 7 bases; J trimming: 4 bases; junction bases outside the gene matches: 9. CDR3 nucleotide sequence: TGTGCCAGCACCCTCGGGGGAGGGGCCACCGGGGAGCTGTTTTTT. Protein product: CASTLGGGATGELFF.

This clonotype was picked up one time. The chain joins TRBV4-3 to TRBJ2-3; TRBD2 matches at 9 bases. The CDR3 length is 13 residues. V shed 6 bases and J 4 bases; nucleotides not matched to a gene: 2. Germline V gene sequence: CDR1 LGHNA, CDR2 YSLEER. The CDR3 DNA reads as TGCGCCAGCAGTAGCGGGAGAGCAGATACGCAGTATTTT. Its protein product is CASSSGRADTQYF.

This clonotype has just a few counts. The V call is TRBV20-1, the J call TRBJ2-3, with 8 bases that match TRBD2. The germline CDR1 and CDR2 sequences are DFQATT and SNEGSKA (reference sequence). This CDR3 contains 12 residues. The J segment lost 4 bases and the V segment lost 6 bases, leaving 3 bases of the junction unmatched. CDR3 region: CSAPTSADTQYF. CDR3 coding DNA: TGCAGTGCCCCGACTAGCGCAGATACGCAGTATTTT.

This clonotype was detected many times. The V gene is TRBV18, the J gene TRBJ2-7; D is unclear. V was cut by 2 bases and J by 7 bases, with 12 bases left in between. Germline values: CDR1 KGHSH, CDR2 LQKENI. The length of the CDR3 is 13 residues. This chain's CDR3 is CASSPARGREQYF. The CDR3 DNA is TGTGCCAGCTCACCAGCCCGCGGACGGGAGCAGTACTTC.

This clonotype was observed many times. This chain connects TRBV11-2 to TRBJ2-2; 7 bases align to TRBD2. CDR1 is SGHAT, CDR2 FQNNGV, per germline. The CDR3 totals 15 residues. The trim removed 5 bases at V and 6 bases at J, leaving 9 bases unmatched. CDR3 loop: CASSPGLDYAGELFF. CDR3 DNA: TGTGCCAGCAGCCCAGGACTAGACTACGCCGGGGAGCTGTTTTTT.

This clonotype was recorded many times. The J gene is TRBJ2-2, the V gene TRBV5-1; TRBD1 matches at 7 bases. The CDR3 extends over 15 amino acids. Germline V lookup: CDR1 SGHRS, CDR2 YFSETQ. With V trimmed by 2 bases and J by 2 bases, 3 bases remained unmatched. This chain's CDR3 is CASSFPGGNTGELFF. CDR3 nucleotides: TGCGCCAGCAGCTTCCCAGGGGGAAACACCGGGGAGCTGTTTTTT.

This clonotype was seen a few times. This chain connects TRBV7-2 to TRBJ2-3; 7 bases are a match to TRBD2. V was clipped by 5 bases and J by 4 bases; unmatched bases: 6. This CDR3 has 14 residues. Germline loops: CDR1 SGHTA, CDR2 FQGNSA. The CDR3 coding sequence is TGTGCCAGCAGCCTTGGACTAGACGCAGATACGCAGTATTTT. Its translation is CASSLGLDADTQYF.

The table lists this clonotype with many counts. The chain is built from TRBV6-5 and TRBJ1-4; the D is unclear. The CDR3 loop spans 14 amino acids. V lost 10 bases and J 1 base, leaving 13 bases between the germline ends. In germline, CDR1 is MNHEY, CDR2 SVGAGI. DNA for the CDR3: TGTGCCACCCGACGGTGGATAACTAATGAAAAACTGTTTTTT. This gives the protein CATRRWITNEKLFF.